The 26 T cell receptor beta chains listed next were all sequenced from one sample in a study of T cell responses to AZD1222 COVID-19 vaccine. The assay was immunoSEQ multiplex PCR, and TCRdb's table has in-frame clones only and misses some. The sample shows some 150,000 clones, roughly 94% of them seen only once. Sequencing was performed on peripheral blood, taken on day 0 of MenACWY control vaccination. The receptor source for this set is an adult in good health.

This chain links TRBV19 with TRBJ1-6; 9 positions match TRBD1. The germline V gene has CDR1 LNHDA and CDR2 SQIVND (reference sequence). The CDR3 consists of 15 residues. J lost 9 bases, V lost 4 bases, and 7 bases had no gene match. The CDR3 DNA reads TGTGCCAGTAGTACCTCCGGACAGGGGATTTCACCCCTCCACTTT. It is translated as CASSTSGQGISPLHF.

V and J are TRBV28 and TRBJ2-3, with 10 bases that match TRBD2. This CDR3 is built from 16 residues. V gave up 4 bases and J gave up 5 bases; unmatched junction bases: 9. Germline CDR1 MDHEN, CDR2 SYDVKM. CDR3 in DNA: TGTGCCAGCAGTTCCCTAGCGGGAGATGTCATAGATACGCAGTATTTT. It yields the protein CASSSLAGDVIDTQYF.

The CDR3 spells CASSQDIGGTGSSYEQYF. CDR3 sequence (DNA): TGTGCCAGCAGCCAAGATATCGGGGGGACCGGGAGCTCCTACGAGCAGTACTTC. This chain uses TRBV4-2 with TRBJ2-7, with TRBD2 matching 7 bases. V shed 0 bases, J shed 0 bases, and the junction held 11 bases outside the gene matches. Per the germline V gene, CDR1 is LGHNA and CDR2 is YNFKEQ. The CDR3 covers 18 residues.

The chain links TRBV28 to TRBJ2-5; 12 bases fit TRBD2. CDR3 length: 17 residues. Trimming cost V 1 base and J 4 bases; bases outside gene matches: 7. Germline lookup yields CDR1 MDHEN and CDR2 SYDVKM. The CDR3 DNA reads TGTGCCAGCAGTTTATCCCGCGGACTAGCGGGGACAGAGACCCAGTACTTC. It is translated as CASSLSRGLAGTETQYF.

The genes are TRBV6-8 and TRBJ1-5; tentative D call: TRBD1 (5 bases). The germline CDR1 and CDR2 sequences are MNHGY and SAAAGT. This CDR3 comprises 15 residues. Trimming removed 2 bases from V and 2 bases from J, with 10 bases in between. The CDR3 DNA reads TGTGCCAGCAGTTACCCCAGGGTTTGCAATCAGCCCCAGCATTTT. Translating gives CASSYPRVCNQPQHF.

The chain employs TRBV4-1 and TRBJ1-5, with unresolved D. CDR1 and CDR2 (germline): MGHRA, YSYEKL. The CDR3 has 16 residues. The V end lost 1 base, the J end lost 5 bases, and 15 bases lay between the germline ends. Here the CDR3 reads CASSQGYGEDHQPQHF. DNA of the CDR3: TGCGCCAGCAGCCAAGGGTACGGGGAGGATCATCAGCCCCAGCATTTT.

The chain is built from TRBV9 and TRBJ2-3; D gene ambiguous. Germline assignment: CDR1 SGDLS and CDR2 YYNGEE. The length of the CDR3 is 14 residues. Trimming removed 3 bases at V and 1 base at J, with 9 bases between. Written as DNA, the CDR3 is TGTGCCAGCAGCGAGTGGGCCCGCACAGATACGCAGTATTTT. It encodes CASSEWARTDTQYF.

The V call is TRBV7-3, the J call TRBJ2-4; D perhaps matches TRBD1 (5 bases). Per germline, CDR1 SGHTA and CDR2 FQGTGA. This CDR3 is 14 amino acids long. Trimming cost V 1 base and J 3 bases, with 7 bases left between them. The CDR3 sequence: CASSLRGYKNIQYF. CDR3 coding DNA: TGTGCCAGCAGCTTAAGGGGCTACAAAAACATTCAGTACTTC.

V gene TRBV28 combines with J gene TRBJ2-7; tentatively, D is TRBD1 (5 bases). The germline V gene has CDR1 MDHEN and CDR2 SYDVKM. This CDR3 is 14 amino acids long. Trimming took 6 bases from V and 10 from J, leaving 22 bases between them. CDR3 nucleotides: TGTGCCAGCAGCATCGTCCCCGGACAAGGCTTTCAGTACTTC. This encodes CASSIVPGQGFQYF.

The CDR3 loop is CASSLRRSWSGGNEQFF. The CDR3, as DNA: TGTGCCAGCAGCTTAAGACGATCTTGGAGTGGAGGCAATGAGCAGTTCTTC. The chain uses TRBV7-9 and TRBJ2-1, with D possibly TRBD2 on 5 matching bases. Germline lookup yields CDR1 SEHNR and CDR2 FQNEAQ (reference sequence). The CDR3 has 17 amino acids. Trimming pared 2 bases from V and 6 bases from J, leaving 20 bases between.

V gene TRBV7-8 combines with J gene TRBJ1-2; tentatively, D is TRBD1 (5 bases). Looked up from germline, CDR1 is SGHVS and CDR2 is FQNEAQ. The CDR3 has 13 amino acids. V was clipped by 4 bases and J by 6 bases, with 12 bases between them. The CDR3: CASSSAWGDGYTF. The DNA for the CDR3 is TGTGCCAGCAGCTCCGCCTGGGGGGATGGCTACACCTTC.

The chain combines TRBV7-9 with TRBJ1-2, with D unresolved. This CDR3 comprises 14 residues. The germline V and J ends were trimmed by 5 bases and 7 bases, with 17 bases remaining between them. CDR1 and CDR2 from the germline V gene are SEHNR and FQNEAQ (reference sequence). CDR3 protein: CASSTDGFWGGYTF. CDR3 bases: TGTGCCAGCAGCACCGACGGGTTCTGGGGTGGCTACACCTTC.

The V call is TRBV5-6, the J call TRBJ1-5, with D possibly matching TRBD1 (6 bases). This CDR3 contains 16 residues. V was cut by 4 bases and J by 9 bases, with 23 bases left in between. Germline CDR1 is SGHDT and CDR2 is YYEEEE. The CDR3 DNA sequence: TGTGCCAGCAGCGCGGCCCGGGACACGGGGGGCCGGCCCCAGCATTTT. It is translated as CASSAARDTGGRPQHF.

This rearrangement joins TRBV6-5 to TRBJ2-7; TRBD1 agrees at 9 bases. V lost 11 bases and J lost 2; bases outside the gene matches: 10. The CDR3 is 14 amino acids. Germline lookup yields CDR1 MNHEY and CDR2 SVGAGI. CDR3 residues: CASEPGQGTYEQYF. The CDR3 DNA reads as TGTGCCTCTGAACCGGGACAGGGCACCTACGAGCAGTACTTC.

The gene calls are TRBV3-1 (or the pseudogene TRBV3-2) and TRBJ2-1; tentatively, D is TRBD2 (6 bases). The CDR3 consists of 18 residues. V shed 3 bases and J shed 0 bases, with 18 bases lying between them. Germline values: CDR1 LGHDT, CDR2 YNNKEL (reference sequence). The CDR3 sequence is CASSHLMSSGTSYNEQFF. DNA of the CDR3: TGTGCCAGCAGCCATTTAATGAGTAGCGGAACCTCCTACAATGAGCAGTTCTTC.

This chain links TRBV18 with TRBJ2-2; D possibly uses TRBD1 or TRBD2 (5 bases each). This CDR3 spans 17 amino acids. V lost 4 bases, J lost 2 bases, and 17 bases lay in between. Germline-derived CDR1 and CDR2 are KGHSH and LQKENI. The CDR3 coding sequence is TGTGCCAGCTCACGAATGGGACCCCAGACCAACACCGGGGAGCTGTTTTTT. It encodes CASSRMGPQTNTGELFF.

The chain is built from TRBV7-9 and TRBJ2-7, with D possibly matching TRBD2 (6 bases). The CDR3 length is 14 residues. The germline V gene encodes CDR1 SEHNR and CDR2 FQNEAQ (reference sequence). V lost 1 base, J lost 2 bases, and 9 bases lay in between. The CDR3 DNA sequence: TGTGCCAGCAGCTTAGGACTAGAACCCTACGAGCAGTACTTC. Translation gives CASSLGLEPYEQYF.

V and J are TRBV5-1 and TRBJ2-2; D may be TRBD2 (6 bases). The CDR3 covers 15 residues. Germline V gene lookup returns CDR1 SGHRS and CDR2 YFSETQ. Trimming left V 6 bases short and J 2 bases short, with 14 bases between. This CDR3 is CASTLEGLNTGELFF. DNA for the CDR3: TGCGCCAGCACCCTGGAGGGACTCAACACCGGGGAGCTGTTTTTT. Full variable domain (outside the CDR3, taken from reference TRBV5-1 and TRBJ2-2): KAGVTQTPRYLIKTRGQQVTLSCSPISGHRSVSWYQQTPGQGLQFLFEYFSETQRNKGNFPGRFSGRQFSNSRSEMNVSTLELGDSALYLCASTLEGLNTGELFFGEGSRLTVL.

The chain has TRBV30 and TRBJ1-3, with no clear D. CDR1 and CDR2 from the germline V gene are GTSNPN and SVGIG (reference sequence). The CDR3 is 15 amino acids. Trimming left V 5 bases short and J 0 bases short, with 14 bases between. The CDR3 DNA reads as TGTGCCTGGGGGTTCAATCGGCACTCTGGAAACACCATATATTTT. This translates into CAWGFNRHSGNTIYF.

The chain joins TRBV30 to TRBJ1-6, with a tentative D call TRBD1 (5 bases). V was pared by 0 bases and J by 5 bases, with 11 bases between. CDR1 is GTSNPN and CDR2 is SVGIG in the germline V gene (reference sequence). The CDR3 length is 15 residues. Here the CDR3 DNA reads TGTGCCTGGAGTGTTGGGACGTTAGATAATTCACCCCTCCACTTT. This translates into CAWSVGTLDNSPLHF.

This clone was recorded once. The chain combines TRBV7-9 with TRBJ2-5; TRBD2 matches 7 bases. The CDR3 has 17 residues. The V gene's germline CDR1 is SEHNR and CDR2 FQNEAQ (reference sequence). V shed 1 base and J 0 bases; nucleotides not matched to a gene: 8. CDR3 bases: TGTGCCAGCAGCTTAGGAGGCGCTAGCGGTTACCAAGAGACCCAGTACTTC. Translating it yields CASSLGGASGYQETQYF.

The V and J genes are TRBV29-1 and TRBJ1-1; possibly TRBD1 for D (5 bases). The CDR3 covers 13 residues. Germline loops: CDR1 SQVTM, CDR2 ANQGSEA. CDR3 amino acids: CTSQRGTNTEAFF. The CDR3 nucleotides read TGCACCTCCCAGCGGGGCACCAACACTGAAGCTTTCTTT.

The chain has TRBV3-1 (or the pseudogene TRBV3-2) and TRBJ1-1; no clear D gene. The length of the CDR3 is 15 residues. Per the germline V gene, CDR1 is LGHDT and CDR2 is YNNKEL (reference sequence). Trimming removed 2 bases at V and 0 bases at J, with 10 bases between. The DNA of the CDR3 is TGTGCCAGCAGCCAAATGGGTCCTATGAACACTGAAGCTTTCTTT. Its translation is CASSQMGPMNTEAFF.

The chain joins TRBV24-1 to TRBJ1-5; no reliable D call. The CDR3 runs to 14 residues. V was pared by 5 bases and J by 2 bases, with 9 bases between. Looked up from germline, CDR1 is KGHDR and CDR2 is SFDVKD. The CDR3 sequence is CATSGQAGNQPQHF. CDR3 DNA sequence: TGTGCCACCAGTGGGCAGGCGGGCAATCAGCCCCAGCATTTT.

This chain joins TRBV19 and TRBJ1-3; TRBD1 might be the D (5 bases). V dropped 0 bases and J dropped 8 bases, with 11 bases sitting between them. In germline, CDR1 is LNHDA, CDR2 SQIVND (reference sequence). The CDR3 runs 14 residues. The CDR3 region is CASSIDRGIDTIYF. DNA of the CDR3: TGTGCCAGTAGTATAGATCGGGGGATAGACACCATATATTTT.

The chain's CDR3 is CASSLTTGGGGYTF. CDR3 in DNA: TGTGCCAGCAGCTTAACCACAGGGGGCGGAGGCTACACCTTC. The genes are TRBV7-9 and TRBJ1-2; 9 bases agree with TRBD1. The CDR3 extends over 14 amino acids. Germline V gives CDR1 SEHNR, CDR2 FQNEAQ (reference sequence). J lost 8 bases, V lost 2 bases, and 6 bases had no gene match.